The clone carrying this T cell receptor (beta chain) has ten or more counts. The target antigen is unknown. TCRdb used MiXCR to reprocess the RT-PCR reads, holding one entry per CDR3 protein. The sample consists of around 710,000 distinct CDR3 sequences, over 11% of them appearing once. The data stem from a study of response to subunit inactivated influenza vaccine. The study's findings and limits: Each seasonal flu vaccination may recruit only limited new T cells, authors suggested.

Germline loops: CDR1 MNHEY, CDR2 SVGEGT. With V trimmed by 6 bases and J by 7 bases, 14 bases remained unmatched. The CDR3 loop spans 16 amino acids. The TCR originated in a man aged 45-60 years who received an inactivated influenza vaccine. The J gene is TRBJ2-4, the V gene TRBV6-2 or TRBV6-3; 8 positions agree with TRBD1. The material was PBMCs from blood, obtained less than 15 days before vaccination. The DNA for the CDR3 is TGTGCCAGCAGGGAATCCGGGAGCAGGGGGCGGAACATTCAGTACTTC. Translated: CASRESGSRGRNIQYF.